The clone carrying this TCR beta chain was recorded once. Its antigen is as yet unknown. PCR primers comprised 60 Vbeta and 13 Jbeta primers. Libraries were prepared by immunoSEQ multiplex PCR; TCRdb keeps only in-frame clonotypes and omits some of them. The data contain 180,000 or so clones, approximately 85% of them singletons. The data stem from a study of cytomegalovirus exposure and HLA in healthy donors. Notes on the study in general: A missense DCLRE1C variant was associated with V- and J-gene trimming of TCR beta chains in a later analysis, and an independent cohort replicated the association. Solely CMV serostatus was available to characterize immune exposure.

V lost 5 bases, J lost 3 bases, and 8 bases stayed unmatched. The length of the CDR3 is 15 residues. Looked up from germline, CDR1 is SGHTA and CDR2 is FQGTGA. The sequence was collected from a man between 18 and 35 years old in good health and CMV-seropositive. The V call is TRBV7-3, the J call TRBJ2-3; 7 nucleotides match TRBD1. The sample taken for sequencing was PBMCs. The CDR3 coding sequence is TGTGCCAGCAGCCCTCGACAGGGTGGTACAGATACGCAGTATTTT. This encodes CASSPRQGGTDTQYF.